These 15 T cell receptor beta chains share one sample of origin, sequenced in a study of OX40 agonist ivuxolimab in advanced cancers. This table comes from immunoSEQ multiplex PCR, and its TCRdb copy is limited to in-frame clones, with some not included. Among around 46,000 clones listed, more than 85% were seen once. The material was CD4+ or CD8+ T cells sorted from blood, obtained in a trial of the OX40 agonist ivuxolimab. All receptors come from an adult with an advanced solid tumor such as melanoma, head and neck, liver or kidney cancer.

V is TRBV28 and J is TRBJ2-5, with TRBD1 identical over 7 bases. CDR3 length equals 14 residues. Per the germline V gene, CDR1 is MDHEN and CDR2 is SYDVKM. J gave up 4 bases and V 5 bases, and 7 bases lay outside the gene matches. In DNA form, the CDR3 reads TGTGCCAGCAGTCCCCCGACAGGGCGAGAGACCCAGTACTTC. Encoded protein: CASSPPTGRETQYF.

This chain connects TRBV9 to TRBJ2-2; D call uncertain. Germline lookup yields CDR1 SGDLS and CDR2 YYNGEE. This CDR3 is built from 12 residues. V lost 3 bases and J lost 2, with 2 bases in between. The CDR3 nucleotides read TGTGCCAGCAGCGCTAACACCGGGGAGCTGTTTTTT. Amino acids: CASSANTGELFF.

The V gene is TRBV29-1, the J gene TRBJ2-1; 7 nucleotides agree with TRBD2. Germline V gene sequence: CDR1 SQVTM, CDR2 ANQGSEA. V shed 4 bases, J shed 6 bases, and the junction held 9 bases outside the gene matches. The CDR3 is 14 residues long. CDR3: CSVGGNLAGNEQFF. CDR3 coding DNA: TGCAGCGTTGGGGGGAACTTAGCGGGCAATGAGCAGTTCTTC.

The chain carries TRBV4-1 and TRBJ2-4, with D possibly matching TRBD2 (6 bases). V lost 1 base, J lost 8 bases, and 9 bases lay in between. The CDR3 is 13 residues long. Germline assignment: CDR1 MGHRA and CDR2 YSYEKL. CDR3 coding DNA: TGCGCCAGCAGCCAAGTGAGGAGGGACATTCAGTACTTC. Translating it yields CASSQVRRDIQYF.

The rearrangement uses TRBV19 and TRBJ2-2; D call uncertain. Trimming removed 8 bases from V and 6 bases from J, with 7 bases in between. Germline V gene data show CDR1 as LNHDA and CDR2 as SQIVND (reference sequence). The CDR3 totals 11 residues. The CDR3 region has the DNA TGTGCCAGTGGCGACTCCGGGGAGCTGTTTTTT. This codes for CASGDSGELFF.

On this clone itself: The germline gene is not matched at one end of the junction; a read error may be the cause. V and J are TRBV19 and TRBJ2-1; perhaps TRBD2 as D (6 bases). This CDR3 contains 12 residues. Germline V gives CDR1 LNHDA, CDR2 SQIVND (reference sequence). In DNA form, the CDR3 reads TGTGCCAGTAGTTTGGACTACTATGAGCAGTTCTTC. Translating gives CASSLDYYEQFF. Full variable domain (missing parts from reference TRBV19 and TRBJ2-1): DGGITQSPKYLFRKEGQNVTLSCEQNLNHDAMYWYRQDPGQGLRLIYYSQIVNDFQKGDIAEGYSVSREKKESFPLTVTSAQKNPTAFYLCASSLDYYEQFFGPGTRLTVL.

The chain employs TRBV19 and TRBJ1-1; the D is unclear. CDR3 length: 13 residues. Germline V gives CDR1 LNHDA, CDR2 SQIVND (reference sequence). The V end lost 1 base, the J end lost 3 bases, and 6 bases lay between the germline ends. For the CDR3, the DNA is TGTGCCAGTAGTATAGGGGCCTACACTGAAGCTTTCTTT. This encodes CASSIGAYTEAFF.

The rearrangement links TRBV2 to TRBJ1-1; D call uncertain. Germline lookup yields CDR1 SNHLY and CDR2 FYNNEI. The CDR3 runs to 13 residues. Trimming cost V 1 base and J 1 base, with 4 bases left between them. Here the CDR3 DNA reads TGTGCCAGCAGTGAAGGGGCGAACACTGAAGCTTTCTTT. Translated, it gives CASSEGANTEAFF.

V and J are TRBV28 and TRBJ2-1; the D is unclear. The CDR3 spans 11 residues. Germline loops: CDR1 MDHEN, CDR2 SYDVKM. V gave up 2 bases and J gave up 9 bases, with 5 bases separating them. DNA of the CDR3: TGTGCCAGCAGTTTAGTTTTTGAGCAGTTCTTC. This codes for CASSLVFEQFF.

The gene calls are TRBV9 and TRBJ2-3, with 8 bases identical to TRBD2. Germline CDR1 and CDR2: SGDLS and YYNGEE. V was pared by 3 bases and J by 4 bases, with 16 bases of the junction left unmatched. The CDR3 runs 18 residues. The CDR3 coding sequence is TGTGCCAGCAGCGATACACTGGGGACTAGATTATCGGCAGATACGCAGTATTTT. It yields the protein CASSDTLGTRLSADTQYF.

V and J are TRBV4-1 and TRBJ1-1; 10 bases are shared with TRBD1. Germline V gene sequence: CDR1 MGHRA, CDR2 YSYEKL. J lost 0 bases, V lost 5 bases, and 9 bases had no gene match. This CDR3 spans 17 amino acids. The CDR3 coding sequence is TGCGCCAGCAGCGTACGGGACAGGGGCTATTTGAACACTGAAGCTTTCTTT. This sequence encodes CASSVRDRGYLNTEAFF.

This clone was counted a single time. The V and J genes are TRBV29-1 and TRBJ2-5; D unresolved. This CDR3 is built from 10 residues. Germline-derived CDR1 and CDR2 are SQVTM and ANQGSEA. V was cut by 4 bases and J by 3 bases, with 3 bases left in between. The CDR3 region has the DNA TGCAGCGTTGCAAAAGAGACCCAGTACTTC. Residues: CSVAKETQYF.

The chain is built from TRBV9 and TRBJ2-7, with no clear D. The V gene's germline CDR1 is SGDLS and CDR2 YYNGEE. Trimming took off 0 bases at V and 0 bases at J, with 7 bases between the two ends. The CDR3 sequence is 14 residues long. CDR3 amino acids: CASSVEGNSYEQYF. The CDR3 DNA reads TGTGCCAGCAGCGTAGAGGGTAACTCCTACGAGCAGTACTTC.

The chain is built from TRBV10-1 and TRBJ1-2; the D is unclear. The CDR3 consists of 14 residues. The V and J ends lost 2 bases and 6 bases respectively, with 13 bases between them. The germline V gene has CDR1 WNHNN and CDR2 SYGVQD (reference sequence). The CDR3 DNA is TGCGCCAGCAGTGAGGGGCCTCCACACCATGGCTACACCTTC. As protein: CASSEGPPHHGYTF.

The J gene is TRBJ2-7, the V gene TRBV25-1; 8 positions match TRBD1. The CDR3 spans 16 residues. Trimming cost V 5 bases and J 2 bases; bases outside gene matches: 11. Germline assignment: CDR1 MGHDK and CDR2 SYGVNS. The CDR3 DNA reads TGTGCCAGCAGTTATTCAGACAGGGGTTCGACCTACGAGCAGTACTTC. This sequence encodes CASSYSDRGSTYEQYF.